This TCR beta chain was captured in a study of blood T cell repertoires in COVID-19. This clone was seen once. Germline values: CDR1 LNHDA, CDR2 SQIVND (reference sequence). V shed 3 bases and J 2 bases; nucleotides not matched to a gene: 4. The CDR3 is 16 amino acids. Per the authors' pipeline: Reference gene primers were amplified, and this amplification served to estimate nucleated cell counts. TCRdb's table, derived via immunoSEQ multiplex PCR, lists solely in-frame clones and lacks some. The V and J calls and clone size were taken over from that table, and D and trimming were inferred from the DNA. The sample contains fewer than 70,000 clones, 90% to 95% of which appear only once.

The sample consisted of peripheral blood. The receptor comes from a man aged 45-65 years with active COVID-19. This chain uses TRBV19 with TRBJ2-1, with 10 bases that match TRBD1. This CDR3 is CASSIGGTGAYNEQFF. The CDR3 nucleotides are TGTGCCAGTAGTATTGGCGGGACAGGGGCCTACAATGAGCAGTTCTTC.